This entry lists 14 T cell receptor beta chains sequenced from one sample in a study of tumor and adjacent non-tumor tissue in lung cancer. A modified ARM-PCR protocol with three rounds of nested PCR amplified TCRbeta. Each CDR3 protein gets one entry after TCRdb re-called the multiplex PCR reads with MiXCR. The top ten clones hold roughly 21% of a sample with 55,000 to 70,000 distinct CDR3 sequences, just under 60% of them seen once. RNA was extracted from bulk tissue without any cell sorting. The sequencing sample was made of lung tumor tissue. The receptors were sampled from a man in his forties or fifties with non-small cell lung cancer.

Points on this clonotype: A much bigger clone sits one base away, suggesting this may be a read error. The chain couples TRBV20-1 to TRBJ1-6; D is ambiguous. This CDR3 contains 16 residues. The V end was cut by 8 bases, the J end by 10 bases, with 27 bases between. Per the germline V gene, CDR1 is DFQATT and CDR2 is SNEGSKA (reference sequence). The CDR3 DNA follows: TGCAGTACTATCCCATCCCTCTTCATCCTGAGGTCACCCCTCCACTTT. It codes for CSTIPSLFILRSPLHF.

In the case of this clonotype: This may be a read error: a much more frequent sequence differs by one nucleotide. This sequence joins TRBV13 and TRBJ2-1; 11 bases fit TRBD1. The CDR3 runs 16 residues. Germline CDR1 PRHDT, CDR2 FYEKMQ (reference sequence). The CDR3 DNA reads as TGTGCCAGCAGCCTTGGGACAGGGGGGTCCTACAATGAGCAGTCCTTC. Translating gives CASSLGTGGSYNEQSF.

With respect to this clonotype: One junction end does not reproduce the germline sequence, and a read error may be involved. The J gene is TRBJ1-1, the V gene TRBV11-2; a possible D gene is TRBD1 (5 bases). CDR3 length equals 14 residues. CDR1 is SGHAT and CDR2 is FQNNGV in the germline V gene. The CDR3 protein is CASSLPRQNTEAIF. CDR3 nucleotide sequence: TGTGCCAGCAGCTTACCCCGACAGAATACTGAAGCTATCTTT.

Note on this clonotype: The junction does not match germline at one end; this may be a read error. In DNA form, the CDR3 reads TGTGCCAGCAGCTTAGCTTCGGATACGCTGTATTTT. This sequence encodes CASSLASDTLYF. The V gene is TRBV7-9, the J gene TRBJ2-3; no definite D call. The CDR3 has 12 residues. Germline CDR1 SEHNR, CDR2 FQNEAQ (reference sequence). Using reference TRBV7-9 and TRBJ2-3 for the parts outside the CDR3, the full variable domain is DTGVSQNPRHKITKRGQNVTFRCDPISEHNRLYWYRQTLGQGPEFLTYFQNEAQLEKSRLLSDRFSAERPKGSFSTLEIQRTEQGDSAMYLCASSLASDTLYFGPGTRLTVL.

Concerning this clonotype: A read error is possible here, since a much larger clone lies one base away. V usage is TRBV6-1 and J usage is TRBJ1-6; D not resolved. CDR1 and CDR2 from the germline V gene are MNHNS and SASEGT. The CDR3 covers 15 residues. This chain's CDR3 is CASGWISSYNLPLHF. DNA of the CDR3: TGTGCCAGCGGTTGGATAAGCTCCTATAATTTACCCCTCCACTTT.

Comment on this clonotype: A read error is possible here, since a much larger clone lies one base away. The chain carries TRBV11-3 and TRBJ2-2; D is perhaps TRBD1 (6 bases). This CDR3 comprises 13 residues. Germline V CDR1 and CDR2: SGHNT, YENEEA. The V end lost 6 bases, the J end lost 13 bases, and 18 bases lay between the germline ends. CDR3 bases: TGTGCCAGCAGTAACGCGAACACCAGGGGGCTGTTTTTT. It specifies CASSNANTRGLFF.

The sample holds one count of this clonotype. At one end the junction does not follow the germline gene, possibly because of a read error. The chain joins TRBV6-5 to TRBJ2-7, with D maybe TRBD1 (6 bases). CDR3 length: 14 amino acids. Germline V CDR1 and CDR2: MNHEY, SVGAGI. The CDR3 DNA sequence: TGTGCCAGCGGTTACGGGACAAGTGAGAACGAGCAGTACTTC. It yields the protein CASGYGTSENEQYF.

The rearrangement joins TRBV24-1 to TRBJ1-1; TRBD1 might be the D (5 bases). CDR3 size: 14 residues. Per the germline V gene, CDR1 is KGHDR and CDR2 is SFDVKD. V gave up 8 bases and J gave up 3 bases, with 15 bases separating them. The CDR3 DNA is TGTGCCACCACGGGGGAAGGTGAGGACACTGAAGCTTTCTTT. This sequence encodes CATTGEGEDTEAFF.

Details on this clonotype: Germline and junction disagree at one end, which may indicate a read error. The rearrangement joins TRBV11-2 to TRBJ2-3, with no clear D. The CDR3 length is 14 residues. Germline-derived CDR1 and CDR2 are SGHAT and FQNNGV. CDR3 bases: TGTGTCAGCAGCTTAGATCCAGTCGCGGATACGCAGTATTTT. It yields the protein CVSSLDPVADTQYF.

This chain links TRBV2 with TRBJ2-7; a weak D match, TRBD1 (5 bases). Between the trimmed V and J ends, which lost 10 bases and 2 bases, there was a span of 18 bases. The CDR3 runs to 14 residues. From germline, CDR1 is SNHLY and CDR2 FYNNEI. CDR3 DNA: TGTGCCATCCAGCCGATCGACAGTACCTACGAGCAGTACTTC. Encoded protein: CAIQPIDSTYEQYF.

This clonotype was seen a handful of times. The V and J genes are TRBV24-1 and TRBJ1-2; 10 nucleotides line up with TRBD1. The ends lost 9 bases at V and 8 bases at J; junction bases unmatched: 8. The germline V gene has CDR1 KGHDR and CDR2 SFDVKD. This CDR3 is built from 13 residues. This chain's CDR3 is CATRGQGIHGYTF. CDR3 sequence (DNA): TGTGCCACCCGGGGACAGGGGATTCACGGCTACACCTTC.

On this clonotype: This may come from a read error, since a much larger clone is one base off. The chain's CDR3 is CASSSTDKQYF. The DNA for the CDR3 is TGTGCCAGCAGTTCGACAGATAAGCAGTATTTT. The chain has TRBV6-5 and TRBJ2-3, with TRBD1 as a possible D gene (5 bases). The germline V gene has CDR1 MNHEY and CDR2 SVGAGI. This CDR3 spans 11 amino acids.

Worth noting for this clonotype: This clone may be a read error of a much larger clone one base away. This chain joins TRBV5-1 and TRBJ2-1, with D uncertain. CDR3 length: 12 amino acids. Deletions cut 5 bases from V and 8 bases from J, with 11 bases between. The germline gives CDR1 SGHRS, CDR2 YFSETQ. In DNA form, the CDR3 reads TGCGCCAGCAGTTGGATGTCGGATGAGCAGTTCTTC. It specifies CASSWMSDEQFF.

As regards this clonotype: Germline and junction disagree at one end, which may indicate a read error. The CDR3 sequence is CATSDRRARVNEEFF. The CDR3, as DNA: TGTGCCACCAGTGATCGGAGGGCCAGGGTCAATGAGGAGTTCTTC. This rearrangement joins TRBV24-1 to TRBJ2-1; tentative D call: TRBD2 (6 bases). This CDR3 has 15 residues. Germline-derived CDR1 and CDR2 are KGHDR and SFDVKD.